The following is a TCR beta chain sequence with its context. Its antigen remains unidentified. This record comes from a study of metastatic and nonmetastatic thyroid tumors. As for the study in general: Across peripheral blood and tumor or nodule tissue samples taken from malignant and benign thyroid patients, the repertoires were compared with one another.

Original analysis: The distant-metastasis classifier for papillary thyroid cancer was built from CDR3 differences across clinicopathological groups. TCRdb re-called the PCR reads via MiXCR. The V and J calls come from TCRdb's annotation, not from the publication. The sample carries 25,000 or so clones, around 24% recorded once. Study-level findings and limits: Compared with benign nodules, malignant thyroid tumors were reported to have significantly higher TCR beta diversity in both blood and tumor.

With V trimmed by 6 bases and J by 1 base, 10 bases remained unmatched. This CDR3 has 16 residues. Each patient went into thyroid surgery without having received any treatment. This rearrangement joins TRBV12-3 or TRBV12-4 to TRBJ2-5; 8 bases align to TRBD2. The sequenced sample consisted of blood. This TCR derives from a female donor with papillary thyroid cancer or a benign thyroid nodule (not recorded which). Some clones in this sample may be carry-over from other donors' samples. This CDR3 reads CASRSVRGGSQETQYF. CDR3 nucleotide sequence: TGTGCCAGCAGATCCGTCCGGGGGGGCTCCCAAGAGACCCAGTACTTC.